Listed below are T cell receptor beta chains from one sample, sequenced in a study of T cell responses to AZD1222 COVID-19 vaccine. Here immunoSEQ multiplex PCR was the method, and the copy in TCRdb shows in-frame clones only, minus some. The table records over 85,000 clones, 65% to 85% of them present only once. Material: peripheral blood, obtained on day 0 of AZD1222 vaccination. These receptors came from an adult in good health. CDR3s include the opening cysteine and the closing phenylalanine or tryptophan. D genes are given only for firm matches. Part of the rows lack a size; the others show once, few, many or a class for expanded clones.

J: TRBJ2-1
size: few
V: TRBV30
D: -
DNA: TGTGCCTACTCGGGGAGCTCCTACAATGAGCAGTTCTTC
CDR3: CAYSGSSYNEQFF

J: TRBJ1-1
size: few
V: TRBV7-6
D: -
DNA: TGTGCCAGCAGCCCAGACCCTTCCGAGAACACTGAAGCTTTCTTT
CDR3: CASSPDPSENTEAFF

J: TRBJ2-7
size: -
V: TRBV14
D: -
DNA: TGTGCCAGCAGCCAAGTAGGTACGGGACAAAGGAACGAGCAGTACTTC
CDR3: CASSQVGTGQRNEQYF

J: TRBJ1-2
size: -
V: TRBV6-5
D: TRBD1
DNA: TGTGCCAGCAGTAAGGGACAGGGGAGTCACTATGGCTACACCTTC
CDR3: CASSKGQGSHYGYTF

J: TRBJ2-7
size: -
V: TRBV19
D: TRBD1
DNA: TGTGCCAGTAGTGACCGGGACAGATTCTACGAGCAGTACTTC
CDR3: CASSDRDRFYEQYF

J: TRBJ2-3
size: -
V: TRBV6-2/TRBV6-3
D: -
DNA: TGTGCCAGCAGTACCCGTTGGAAACAGAGCACAGATACGCAGTATTTT
CDR3: CASSTRWKQSTDTQYF

J: TRBJ2-7
size: -
V: TRBV28
D: TRBD1
DNA: TGTGCCAGCAGTTTGGAGGGGACAGGGACAATTGTAACCTACGAGCAGTACTTC
CDR3: CASSLEGTGTIVTYEQYF

J: TRBJ2-3
size: -
V: TRBV6-6
D: TRBD1
DNA: TGTGCCAGCAGTCGACAGGGTGAGACAGATACGCAGTATTTT
CDR3: CASSRQGETDTQYF

J: TRBJ2-7
size: -
V: TRBV2
D: -
DNA: TGTGCCAGCAGTGTCCCCCCCATGGTCGGGGGCGCAAGGACCTACGAGCAGTACTTC
CDR3: CASSVPPMVGGARTYEQYF

J: TRBJ1-5
size: -
V: TRBV6-1
D: -
DNA: TGTGCCAGCAGTGAAGCCCTCGGGGGTTATCAGCCCCAGCATTTT
CDR3: CASSEALGGYQPQHF

J: TRBJ1-1
size: -
V: TRBV19
D: -
DNA: TGTGCCAGTGTCTACGGGAGTAACACTGAAGCTTTCTTT
CDR3: CASVYGSNTEAFF

J: TRBJ1-2
size: -
V: TRBV2
D: TRBD1
DNA: TGTGCTACCTCACGGGGACAGGGGACGAGGGGCTACACCTTC
CDR3: CATSRGQGTRGYTF

J: TRBJ1-6
size: -
V: TRBV7-2
D: -
DNA: TGTGCCAGCAGCCCGGAGGGCAGGGATAATTCACCCCTCCACTTT
CDR3: CASSPEGRDNSPLHF

J: TRBJ1-1
size: -
V: TRBV7-2
D: -
DNA: TGTGCCAGCAGCTTATTACGGGCTGTGAACACTGAAGCTTTCTTT
CDR3: CASSLLRAVNTEAFF

J: TRBJ2-7
size: -
V: TRBV5-8
D: -
DNA: TGTGCCAGCAGCTTCGCCCTGGGGGGCGGGAAGACCTACGAGCAGTACTTC
CDR3: CASSFALGGGKTYEQYF

J: TRBJ1-2
size: few
V: TRBV19
D: -
DNA: TGTGCCAGTGGGGTAGGGACAACACTGATGAATGGCTACACCTTC
CDR3: CASGVGTTLMNGYTF

J: TRBJ2-7
size: -
V: TRBV11-2
D: -
DNA: TGTGCCAGCAGCTTAGTACAGGGCCAGCAGTACTTC
CDR3: CASSLVQGQQYF

J: TRBJ1-4
size: -
V: TRBV21-1
D: -
DNA: TGTGCCAGCAGCAAAGCTAACGGGGCAAAACTGTTTTTT
CDR3: CASSKANGAKLFF

J: TRBJ1-4
size: -
V: TRBV5-6
D: -
DNA: TGTGCCAGCAGCTTGTCAGCAGGTTTGACTAATGAAAAACTGTTTTTT
CDR3: CASSLSAGLTNEKLFF

J: TRBJ2-3
size: -
V: TRBV19
D: -
DNA: TGTGCCAGTAGTATGGATACTAGCACAGATACGCAGTATTTT
CDR3: CASSMDTSTDTQYF

J: TRBJ2-5
size: -
V: TRBV4-1
D: TRBD2
DNA: TGCGCCAGCAGCCAAGCCTATTCCACGGGGGGGGAAGAGACCCAGTACTTC
CDR3: CASSQAYSTGGEETQYF

J: TRBJ1-3
size: -
V: TRBV3-1/TRBV3-2
D: -
DNA: TGTGCCAGCAGCCAAGGTAGACAGGTCTCTGGAAACACCATATATTTT
CDR3: CASSQGRQVSGNTIYF

J: TRBJ1-4
size: -
V: TRBV9
D: TRBD1
DNA: TGTGCCAGCAGCGTAGAGGTAGGGGGCGCATCTAATGAAAAACTGTTTTTT
CDR3: CASSVEVGGASNEKLFF

J: TRBJ2-1
size: -
V: TRBV28
D: -
DNA: TGTGCCAGCACCCCTTTGGCGCAGAGCTCCTACAATGAGCAGTTCTTC
CDR3: CASTPLAQSSYNEQFF

J: TRBJ2-3
size: -
V: TRBV5-1
D: TRBD2
DNA: TGCGCCAGCAGCCCGACCGGGACTAGCGGGGGGGGTACGCAGTATTTT
CDR3: CASSPTGTSGGGTQYF

J: TRBJ1-2
size: -
V: TRBV14
D: TRBD1
DNA: TGTGCCAGCAGTTACTACAGGGGACAGGACCCTAACTATGGCTACACCTTC
CDR3: CASSYYRGQDPNYGYTF

J: TRBJ2-1
size: -
V: TRBV19
D: TRBD1
DNA: TGTGCCAGTAGTACAACGGGACAGGGGATCAGGGACAATGAGCAGTTCTTC
CDR3: CASSTTGQGIRDNEQFF

J: TRBJ2-7
size: -
V: TRBV28
D: -
DNA: TGTGCCAGCAGTCTATCCCCAAGAACCTACGAGCAGTACTTC
CDR3: CASSLSPRTYEQYF

J: TRBJ2-1
size: few
V: TRBV7-6
D: -
DNA: TGTGCCAGCAGCTTAGCGGTCGGGGGCAGAAACAATGAGCAGTTCTTC
CDR3: CASSLAVGGRNNEQFF

J: TRBJ2-4
size: -
V: TRBV5-1
D: -
DNA: TGCGCCAGCAGCTTTGGCGTAGACTCCAAAAACATTCAGTACTTC
CDR3: CASSFGVDSKNIQYF

J: TRBJ1-5
size: -
V: TRBV19
D: TRBD1
DNA: TGTGCCAGTAGTATAGGGACAGGGGGCGTACGGCAGCCCCAGCATTTT
CDR3: CASSIGTGGVRQPQHF

J: TRBJ2-1
size: -
V: TRBV7-2
D: -
DNA: TGTGCCAGCAGCTTAGGCCCCTCTAGCAATGAGCAGTTCTTC
CDR3: CASSLGPSSNEQFF

J: TRBJ2-1
size: -
V: TRBV28
D: -
DNA: TGTGCCAGCAAGGGATTAATCAATGAGCAGTTCTTC
CDR3: CASKGLINEQFF

J: TRBJ2-1
size: -
V: TRBV9
D: -
DNA: TGTGCCAGCAGTGCGCTGGGCTACACCAATGAGCAGTTCTTC
CDR3: CASSALGYTNEQFF

J: TRBJ2-7
size: few
V: TRBV28
D: -
DNA: TGTGCCAGCAGTGAGGTCGAGCAGTACTTC
CDR3: CASSEVEQYF

J: TRBJ2-7
size: -
V: TRBV5-6
D: -
DNA: TGTGCCAGCAGCTTAGGGCTATTCTACGAGCAGTACTTC
CDR3: CASSLGLFYEQYF

J: TRBJ1-1
size: -
V: TRBV7-8
D: -
DNA: TGTGCCAGCAGACTCGTGGGGTTTATGAACACTGAAGCTTTCTTT
CDR3: CASRLVGFMNTEAFF

J: TRBJ1-1
size: -
V: TRBV5-1
D: TRBD1
DNA: TGCGCCAGCAGCTTGAGTTTGGTCGGACAGGGGAACACTGAAGCTTTCTTT
CDR3: CASSLSLVGQGNTEAFF

J: TRBJ2-2
size: -
V: TRBV4-1
D: -
DNA: TGCGCCAGCAGCCAATCCGACAGAAACACCGGGGAGCTGTTTTTT
CDR3: CASSQSDRNTGELFF

J: TRBJ1-2
size: -
V: TRBV30
D: -
DNA: TGTGCCTGGAAGAAGAACTATGGCTACACCTTC
CDR3: CAWKKNYGYTF

J: TRBJ2-3
size: -
V: TRBV5-1
D: -
DNA: TGCGCCAGCACGAAGGGACCGCCATTCACAGATACGCAGTATTTT
CDR3: CASTKGPPFTDTQYF

J: TRBJ2-5
size: -
V: TRBV4-3
D: -
DNA: TGCGCCAGCAGCCAGTCCTGGGGGCGCGGCCAAGAGACCCAGTACTTC
CDR3: CASSQSWGRGQETQYF

J: TRBJ1-5
size: -
V: TRBV24-1
D: TRBD1
DNA: TGTGCCACCAGTGCCCCAGGGGGACTCAATCAGCCCCAGCATTTT
CDR3: CATSAPGGLNQPQHF

J: TRBJ1-1
size: -
V: TRBV4-3
D: -
DNA: TGCGCCAGCAGCCAAGATAGCAAGGGCACTGAAGCTTTCTTT
CDR3: CASSQDSKGTEAFF

J: TRBJ1-2
size: -
V: TRBV24-1
D: -
DNA: TGTGCCACCAGTGAGGCAGGAAGTAGATTCTATGGCTACACCTTC
CDR3: CATSEAGSRFYGYTF

J: TRBJ2-1
size: -
V: TRBV14
D: TRBD2
DNA: TGTGCCAGCAGCCCCTCCTTCACTAGCGGGAGGACTCTCTACTCCTACAATGAGCAGTTCTTC
CDR3: CASSPSFTSGRTLYSYNEQFF

J: TRBJ2-5
size: -
V: TRBV7-9
D: -
DNA: TGTGCCAGCAGCTCGGGGGTTTGGGAGACCCAGTACTTC
CDR3: CASSSGVWETQYF

J: TRBJ2-3
size: -
V: TRBV6-5
D: -
DNA: TGTGCCAGCAGGCTTACCGGGCCTAGCACAGATACGCAGTATTTT
CDR3: CASRLTGPSTDTQYF

J: TRBJ2-6
size: once
V: TRBV2
D: -
DNA: TGTGCCAGCAGGCGGGACGGCAACTCTGGGGCCAACGTCCTGACTTTC
CDR3: CASRRDGNSGANVLTF

J: TRBJ1-1
size: few
V: TRBV19
D: TRBD1
DNA: TGTGCCAGTAGTGACAGGGGGCTGTACACTGAAGCTTTCTTT
CDR3: CASSDRGLYTEAFF

J: TRBJ2-7
size: -
V: TRBV5-1
D: TRBD1
DNA: TGCGCCAGCAGGGAGATCCCGGGACAGGCCTACGAGCAGTACTTC
CDR3: CASREIPGQAYEQYF

J: TRBJ1-2
size: -
V: TRBV9
D: -
DNA: TGTGCCAGCAACAGGGACTTAAACTATGGCTACACCTTC
CDR3: CASNRDLNYGYTF

J: TRBJ2-5
size: -
V: TRBV5-6
D: -
DNA: TGTGCCAGCAGCTTGGGGGGGGCGCAGACCCAGTACTTC
CDR3: CASSLGGAQTQYF

J: TRBJ1-5
size: few
V: TRBV2
D: TRBD1
DNA: TGTGCCAGCAATCCACAGGGGGTAGGCAATCAGCCCCAGCATTTT
CDR3: CASNPQGVGNQPQHF

J: TRBJ2-7
size: -
V: TRBV27
D: -
DNA: TGTGCCAGCCGATTATCTGGGGGAGTGACGTACGAGCAGTACTTC
CDR3: CASRLSGGVTYEQYF

J: TRBJ1-2
size: -
V: TRBV7-9
D: -
DNA: TGTGCCAGCAGCTTAGGGAACAGTAATCCGGGCTACACCTTC
CDR3: CASSLGNSNPGYTF

J: TRBJ1-5
size: -
V: TRBV28
D: -
DNA: TGTGCCAGCAGCCGGGGTGTGGGCCTTAGCAATCAGCCCCAGCATTTT
CDR3: CASSRGVGLSNQPQHF

J: TRBJ2-5
size: -
V: TRBV7-2
D: -
DNA: TGTGCCAGCAGTCGATCGGGTAGCCGAGAGACCCAGTACTTC
CDR3: CASSRSGSRETQYF

J: TRBJ2-1
size: few
V: TRBV11-2
D: TRBD2
DNA: TGTGCCAGCAGCAAGAGCGGGGGCCTCTACAATGAGCAGTTCTTC
CDR3: CASSKSGGLYNEQFF

J: TRBJ1-4
size: -
V: TRBV5-6
D: TRBD1
DNA: TGTGCCAGCAGCTTGATAGGGGGCCTTAATGAAAAACTGTTTTTT
CDR3: CASSLIGGLNEKLFF